The T cell receptor beta chain under discussion was sequenced for a study of control samples from healthy donors and cancer patients. Germline values: CDR1 MNHNY, CDR2 SVGAGI (reference sequence). This CDR3 contains 11 residues. Trimming shortened V by 8 bases and J by 1 base, and 5 bases separated the two germline ends. Sequencing was performed with immunoSEQ multiplex PCR; in TCRdb, only in-frame clones are kept and a portion is missing. The sample holds roughly 48,000 clones, approximately 90% seen once. The chain combines TRBV6-6 with TRBJ1-1, with D unclear. The sequencing input was PBMCs. The sequence was collected from a middle-aged woman with head and neck cancer. CDR3 DNA sequence: TGTGCCAGCTGGGGGAACACTGAAGCTTTCTTT. It codes for CASWGNTEAFF.